The TCR beta chain under discussion was sequenced for a study of OX40 agonist ivuxolimab in advanced cancers. Looking at the study overall: The dose-escalation cohort was around 83% male, with a mean age of about 60 years, ranging roughly 23 to 90. Study-wide results and limits: Doses of 0.1 to 3.0 mg/kg were accompanied by clonal expansion of CD4+ and CD8+ blood T cells by week 6.

Remarks on this clone: Its antigen is as yet unknown.

Some clones are missing from TCRdb's copy, which holds only in-frame ones; the method was immunoSEQ multiplex PCR. The sample comprises 100,000 to 120,000 clones, approximately 89% of which are singletons, and roughly 0.66% rests with the top ten. CDR1 and CDR2 from the germline V gene are MNHEY and SMNVEV (reference sequence). Germline trimming cut 6 bases from V and 5 bases from J; bases unmatched to any gene: 11. This CDR3 spans 16 amino acids. The source of this sequence is an adult with an advanced solid tumor such as melanoma, head and neck, liver or kidney cancer. The sample here was CD4+ or CD8+ T cells sorted from blood, taken in a trial of the OX40 agonist ivuxolimab. The V and J genes are TRBV27 and TRBJ1-5; 9 bases match TRBD1. CDR3 sequence reads: CASRSTGTGNHQPQHF. The CDR3 DNA is TGTGCCAGCAGGTCGACCGGGACAGGGAACCATCAGCCCCAGCATTTT.